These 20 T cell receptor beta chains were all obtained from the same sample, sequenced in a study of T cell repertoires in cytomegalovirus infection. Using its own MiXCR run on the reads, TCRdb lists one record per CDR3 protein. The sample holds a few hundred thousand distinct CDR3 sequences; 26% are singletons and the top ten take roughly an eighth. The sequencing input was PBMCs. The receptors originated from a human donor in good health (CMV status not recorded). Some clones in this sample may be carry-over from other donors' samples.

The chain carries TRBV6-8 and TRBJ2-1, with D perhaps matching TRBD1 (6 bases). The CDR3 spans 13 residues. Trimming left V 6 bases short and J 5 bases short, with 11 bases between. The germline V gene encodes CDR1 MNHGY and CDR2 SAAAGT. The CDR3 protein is CASRKAGDNEQFF. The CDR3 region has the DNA TGTGCCAGCAGGAAGGCAGGGGACAATGAGCAGTTCTTC.

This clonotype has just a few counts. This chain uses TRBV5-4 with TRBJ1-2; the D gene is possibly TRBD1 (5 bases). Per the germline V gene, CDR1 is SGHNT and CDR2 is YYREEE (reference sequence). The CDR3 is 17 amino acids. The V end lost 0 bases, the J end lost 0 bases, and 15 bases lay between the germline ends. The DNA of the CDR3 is TGTGCCAGCAGCTTGGCCGGGGGGGGGGACCCTAACTATGGCTACACCTTC. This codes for CASSLAGGGDPNYGYTF.

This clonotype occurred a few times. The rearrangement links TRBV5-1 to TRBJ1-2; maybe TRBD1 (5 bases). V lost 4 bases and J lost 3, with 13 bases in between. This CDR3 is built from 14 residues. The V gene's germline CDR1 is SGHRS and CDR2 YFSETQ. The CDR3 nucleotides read TGCGCCAGCAGCCTGCCTGGGGGGGACTATGGCTACACCTTC. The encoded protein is CASSLPGGDYGYTF.

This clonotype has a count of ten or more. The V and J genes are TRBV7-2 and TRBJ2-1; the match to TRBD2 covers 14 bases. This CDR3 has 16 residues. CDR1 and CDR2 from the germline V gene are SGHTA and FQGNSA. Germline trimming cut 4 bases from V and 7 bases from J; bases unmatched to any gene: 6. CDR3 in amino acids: CASSSRTSGRFNEQFF. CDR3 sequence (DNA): TGTGCCAGCAGCTCGAGGACTAGCGGGAGGTTTAATGAGCAGTTCTTC.

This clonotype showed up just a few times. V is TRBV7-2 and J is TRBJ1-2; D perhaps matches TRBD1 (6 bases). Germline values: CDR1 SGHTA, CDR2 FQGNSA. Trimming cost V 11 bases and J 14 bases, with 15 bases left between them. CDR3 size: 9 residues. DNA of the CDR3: TGTGCCGGAGGGGGACTCGGGACCTTC. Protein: CAGGGLGTF.

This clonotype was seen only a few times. In nucleotides, the CDR3 is TGTGCCACCAGTGAGGGGGGGGCCAACGTCCTGACTTTC. Its translation: CATSEGGANVLTF. The chain couples TRBV24-1 to TRBJ2-6; D uncertain. V lost 4 bases, J lost 4 bases, and 4 bases lay in between. There are 13 residues in the CDR3. Per the germline V gene, CDR1 is KGHDR and CDR2 is SFDVKD.

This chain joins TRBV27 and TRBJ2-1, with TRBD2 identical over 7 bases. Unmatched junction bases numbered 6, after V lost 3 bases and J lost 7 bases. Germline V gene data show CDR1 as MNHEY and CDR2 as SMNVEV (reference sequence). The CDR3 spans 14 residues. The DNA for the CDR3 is TGTGCCAGCAGTTTGAGGGAGGGCCTGAATGAGCAGTTCTTC. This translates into CASSLREGLNEQFF.

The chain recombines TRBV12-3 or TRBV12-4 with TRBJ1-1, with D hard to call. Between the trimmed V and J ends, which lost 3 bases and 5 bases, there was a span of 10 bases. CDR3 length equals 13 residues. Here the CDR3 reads CASSLLERTEAFF. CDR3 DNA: TGTGCCAGCAGTTTGTTAGAGAGGACTGAAGCTTTCTTT.

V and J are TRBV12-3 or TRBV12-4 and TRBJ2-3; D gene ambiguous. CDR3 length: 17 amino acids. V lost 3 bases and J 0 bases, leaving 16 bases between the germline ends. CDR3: CASSFGPSLSSTDTQYF. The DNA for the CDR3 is TGTGCCAGCAGTTTTGGCCCCAGCCTCTCTAGCACAGATACGCAGTATTTT.

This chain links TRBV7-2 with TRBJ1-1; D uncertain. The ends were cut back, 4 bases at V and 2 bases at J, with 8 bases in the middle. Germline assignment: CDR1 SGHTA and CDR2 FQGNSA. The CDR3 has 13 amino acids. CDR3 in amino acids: CASSSTDNTEAFF. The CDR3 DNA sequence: TGTGCCAGCAGCTCTACAGACAACACTGAAGCTTTCTTT.

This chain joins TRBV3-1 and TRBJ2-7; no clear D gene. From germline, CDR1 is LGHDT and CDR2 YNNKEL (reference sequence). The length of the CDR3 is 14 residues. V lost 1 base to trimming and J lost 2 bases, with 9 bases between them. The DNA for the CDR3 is TGTGCCAGCAGCCAAGGGATCGACCCCTACGAGCAGTACGTC. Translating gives CASSQGIDPYEQYV.

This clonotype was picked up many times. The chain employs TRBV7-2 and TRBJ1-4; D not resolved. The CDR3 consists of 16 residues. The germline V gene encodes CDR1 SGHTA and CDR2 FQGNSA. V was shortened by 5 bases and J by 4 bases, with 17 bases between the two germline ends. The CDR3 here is CASSNRRTVGNEKLFF. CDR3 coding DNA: TGTGCCAGCAGCAACCGGCGAACGGTCGGTAATGAAAAACTGTTTTTT. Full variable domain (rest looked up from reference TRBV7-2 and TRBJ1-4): GAGVSQSPSNKVTEKGKDVELRCDPISGHTALYWYRQSLGQGLEFLIYFQGNSAPDKSGLPSDRFSAERTGGSVSTLTIQRTQQEDSAVYLCASSNRRTVGNEKLFFGSGTQLSVL.

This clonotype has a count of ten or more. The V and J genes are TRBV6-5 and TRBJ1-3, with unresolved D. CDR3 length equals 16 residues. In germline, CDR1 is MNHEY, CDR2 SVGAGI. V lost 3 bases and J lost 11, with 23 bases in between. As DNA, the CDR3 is TGTGCCAGCAGTTATGACACCGGGCCCTTCCCACAATCCATATATTTT. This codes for CASSYDTGPFPQSIYF.

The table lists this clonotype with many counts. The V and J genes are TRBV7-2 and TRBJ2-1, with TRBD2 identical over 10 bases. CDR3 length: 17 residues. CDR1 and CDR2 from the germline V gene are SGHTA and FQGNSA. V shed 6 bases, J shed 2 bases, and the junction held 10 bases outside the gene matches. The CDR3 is CASRLAVAGGTYNEQFF. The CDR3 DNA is TGTGCCAGCAGACTGGCCGTAGCGGGAGGTACCTACAATGAGCAGTTCTTC. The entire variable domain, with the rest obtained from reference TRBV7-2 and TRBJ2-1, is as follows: GAGVSQSPSNKVTEKGKDVELRCDPISGHTALYWYRQSLGQGLEFLIYFQGNSAPDKSGLPSDRFSAERTGGSVSTLTIQRTQQEDSAVYLCASRLAVAGGTYNEQFFGPGTRLTVL.

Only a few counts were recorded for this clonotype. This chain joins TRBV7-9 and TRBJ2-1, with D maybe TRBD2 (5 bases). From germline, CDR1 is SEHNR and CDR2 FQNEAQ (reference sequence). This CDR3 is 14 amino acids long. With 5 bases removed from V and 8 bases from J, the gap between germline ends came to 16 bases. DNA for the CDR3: TGTGCCAGCAGCCTGAGGGCCCACAATGATGAGCAGTTCTTC. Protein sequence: CASSLRAHNDEQFF. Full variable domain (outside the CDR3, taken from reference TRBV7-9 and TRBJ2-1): DTGVSQNPRHKITKRGQNVTFRCDPISEHNRLYWYRQTLGQGPEFLTYFQNEAQLEKSRLLSDRFSAERPKGSFSTLEIQRTEQGDSAMYLCASSLRAHNDEQFFGPGTRLTVL.

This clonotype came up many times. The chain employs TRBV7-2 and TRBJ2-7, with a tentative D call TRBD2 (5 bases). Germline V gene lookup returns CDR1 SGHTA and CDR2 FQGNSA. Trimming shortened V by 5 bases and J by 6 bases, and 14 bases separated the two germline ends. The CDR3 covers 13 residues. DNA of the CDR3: TGTGCCAGCAGCCGACACCGCGGGCTCGAGCAGTACTTC. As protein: CASSRHRGLEQYF. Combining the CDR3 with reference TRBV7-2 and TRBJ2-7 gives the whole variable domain GAGVSQSPSNKVTEKGKDVELRCDPISGHTALYWYRQSLGQGLEFLIYFQGNSAPDKSGLPSDRFSAERTGGSVSTLTIQRTQQEDSAVYLCASSRHRGLEQYFGPGTRLTVT.

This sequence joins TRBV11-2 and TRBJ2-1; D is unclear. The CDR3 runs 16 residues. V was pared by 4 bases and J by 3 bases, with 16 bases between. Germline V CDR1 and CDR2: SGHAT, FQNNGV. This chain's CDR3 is CASSSPVGLLYNEQFF. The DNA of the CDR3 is TGTGCCAGCAGCTCCCCGGTCGGGCTCCTCTACAATGAGCAGTTCTTC.

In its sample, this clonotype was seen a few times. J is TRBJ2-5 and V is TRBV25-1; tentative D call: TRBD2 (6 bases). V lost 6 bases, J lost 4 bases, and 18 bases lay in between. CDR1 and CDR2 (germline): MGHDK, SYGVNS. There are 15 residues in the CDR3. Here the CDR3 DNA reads TGTGCCAGCAGCGACTCCCCGGGACTCCCAGAGACCCAGTACTTC. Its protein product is CASSDSPGLPETQYF.

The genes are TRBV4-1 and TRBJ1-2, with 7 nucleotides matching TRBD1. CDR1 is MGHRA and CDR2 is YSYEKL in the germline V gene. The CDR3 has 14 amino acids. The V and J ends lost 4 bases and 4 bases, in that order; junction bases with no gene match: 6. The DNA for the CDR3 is TGCGCCAGCAGCCCGACCGGGACAGCCTATGGCTACACCTTC. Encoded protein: CASSPTGTAYGYTF.

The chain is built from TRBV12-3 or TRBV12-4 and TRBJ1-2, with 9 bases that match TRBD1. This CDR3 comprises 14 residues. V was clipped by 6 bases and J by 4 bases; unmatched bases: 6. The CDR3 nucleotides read TGTGCCAGCAGCCGGGGGACAGGGATCTATGGCTACACCTTC. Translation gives CASSRGTGIYGYTF.